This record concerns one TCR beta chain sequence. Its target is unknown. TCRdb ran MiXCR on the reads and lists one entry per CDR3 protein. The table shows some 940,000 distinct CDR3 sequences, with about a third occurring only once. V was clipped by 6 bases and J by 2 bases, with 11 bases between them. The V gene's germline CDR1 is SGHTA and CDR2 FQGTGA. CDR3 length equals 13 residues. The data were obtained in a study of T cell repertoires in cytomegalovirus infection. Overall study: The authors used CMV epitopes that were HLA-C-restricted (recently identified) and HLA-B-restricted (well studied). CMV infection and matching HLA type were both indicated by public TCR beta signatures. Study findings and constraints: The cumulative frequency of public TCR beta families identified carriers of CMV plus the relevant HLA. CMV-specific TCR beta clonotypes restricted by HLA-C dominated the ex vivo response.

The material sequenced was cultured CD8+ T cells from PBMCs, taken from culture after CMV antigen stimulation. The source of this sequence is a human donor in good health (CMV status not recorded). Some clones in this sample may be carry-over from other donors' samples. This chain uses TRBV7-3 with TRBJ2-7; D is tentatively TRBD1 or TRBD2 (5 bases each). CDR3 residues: CASRSGPPYEQYV. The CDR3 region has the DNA TGTGCCAGCAGGTCGGGGCCCCCCTACGAGCAGTACGTC.